One sample yielded the 32 T cell receptor beta chains listed below, sequenced in a study of Ad26.COV2.S vaccination and SARS-CoV-2 variants. Sequencing used immunoSEQ multiplex PCR; TCRdb keeps in-frame clones, though not all of them. In the table there are about 350,000 clones, roughly 84% of which are singletons. Indicated treatment: about 20 received Ad26.COV2.S at low or high dose, single or two shots; 5 received placebo; per-sample allocation not given. It was on day 63 after the first vaccine or placebo injection that samples were taken. The sequencing here drew on peripheral blood, taken in a trial of Ad26.COV2.S vaccine versus placebo. The receptors derive from a person aged 18-60 years who received the Ad26.COV2.S COVID-19 vaccine or a placebo.

The J gene is TRBJ2-7, the V gene TRBV27; TRBD2 agrees at 12 bases. This CDR3 has 17 amino acids. Germline V gives CDR1 MNHEY, CDR2 SMNVEV (reference sequence). Losses at the gene ends were 5 bases for V and 3 bases for J; bases not matched to a gene: 11. The CDR3 DNA is TGTGCCAGCAGTAGGCTAGCGGGAGGGTTTAGTGGCTACGAGCAGTACTTC. This gives the protein CASSRLAGGFSGYEQYF.

The rearrangement links TRBV6-5 to TRBJ1-1; no reliable D call. CDR1 is MNHEY and CDR2 is SVGAGI in the germline V gene. The V end was cut by 0 bases, the J end by 1 base, with 9 bases between. This CDR3 has 15 amino acids. The CDR3 protein is CASSYSRSGNTEAFF. The CDR3 nucleotides are TGTGCCAGCAGTTACTCGAGGTCCGGGAACACTGAAGCTTTCTTT.

The chain combines TRBV27 with TRBJ1-1; D not certain. CDR1 and CDR2 from the germline V gene are MNHEY and SMNVEV (reference sequence). The CDR3 extends over 15 amino acids. Trimming removed 3 bases at V and 3 bases at J, with 14 bases between. The CDR3 DNA reads as TGTGCCAGCAGTTTCTTAGGACGGAGGGACACTGAAGCTTTCTTT. Translating it yields CASSFLGRRDTEAFF.

The chain is built from TRBV5-4 and TRBJ2-2, with D perhaps matching TRBD2 (5 bases). From germline, CDR1 is SGHNT and CDR2 YYREEE (reference sequence). The ends were cut back, 4 bases at V and 0 bases at J, with 16 bases in the middle. This CDR3 contains 17 residues. CDR3 sequence: CASSPKTGNPNTGELFF. The DNA for the CDR3 is TGTGCCAGCAGCCCCAAGACCGGGAACCCGAACACCGGGGAGCTGTTTTTT.

The chain links TRBV6-5 to TRBJ1-2; 10 bases line up with TRBD1. This CDR3 has 13 amino acids. V dropped 6 bases and J dropped 7; count of bases not matched to a gene: 5. Germline V gives CDR1 MNHEY, CDR2 SVGAGI. CDR3 sequence reads: CASSQTGGLGYTF. The CDR3 DNA is TGTGCCAGCAGCCAGACAGGGGGCCTTGGCTACACCTTC.

The chain couples TRBV18 to TRBJ1-5, with no clear D. The germline gives CDR1 KGHSH, CDR2 LQKENI. V was clipped by 3 bases and J by 6 bases, with 12 bases between them. This CDR3 spans 14 amino acids. The CDR3 region has the DNA TGTGCCAGCTCACCCGCAATGGTCCGTCAGCCCCAGCATTTT. As protein: CASSPAMVRQPQHF.

The chain combines TRBV9 with TRBJ1-6, with 10 nucleotides matching TRBD1. The V and J ends lost 3 bases and 8 bases, in that order; junction bases with no gene match: 14. The CDR3 runs 18 residues. Germline V CDR1 and CDR2: SGDLS, YYNGEE. The CDR3 reads CASSGRDRGQSWHSPLHF. The CDR3 coding sequence is TGTGCCAGCAGCGGCCGGGACAGGGGCCAATCGTGGCATTCACCCCTCCACTTT.

The chain uses TRBV27 and TRBJ2-7; D may be TRBD1 (7 bases). The CDR3 spans 10 residues. Germline V gene data show CDR1 as MNHEY and CDR2 as SMNVEV (reference sequence). Trimming pared 10 bases from V and 7 bases from J, leaving 11 bases between. The CDR3 region has the DNA TGTGCCATCCCAGGGGGGGAGCAGTACTTC. This sequence encodes CAIPGGEQYF.

The rearrangement joins TRBV5-6 to TRBJ2-2, with 13 bases matching TRBD2. Unmatched junction bases numbered 8, after V lost 5 bases and J lost 7 bases. Germline CDR1 is SGHDT and CDR2 is YYEEEE. This CDR3 has 16 residues. The CDR3 DNA follows: TGTGCCAGCAGACAAGGACTAGCGGGGGTGGACGGGGAGCTGTTTTTT. Encoded protein: CASRQGLAGVDGELFF.

CDR3 sequence reads: CASRIETIEKLFF. CDR3 nucleotides: TGTGCCAGCAGAATCGAGACCATAGAAAAACTGTTTTTT. The chain recombines TRBV2 with TRBJ1-4; no definite D call. Deletions cut 6 bases from V and 8 bases from J, with 13 bases between. From germline, CDR1 is SNHLY and CDR2 FYNNEI. The CDR3 extends over 13 amino acids.

V is TRBV7-9 and J is TRBJ2-2; D perhaps matches TRBD2 (6 bases). CDR3 length: 15 residues. Trimming shortened V by 6 bases and J by 5 bases, and 16 bases separated the two germline ends. Germline-derived CDR1 and CDR2 are SEHNR and FQNEAQ (reference sequence). The CDR3, as DNA: TGTGCCAGCAGGTTTACCCTCGGGAGTACCGGGGAGCTGTTTTTT. It is translated as CASRFTLGSTGELFF.

The chain couples TRBV15 to TRBJ2-1, with a possible D match to TRBD2 (5 bases). The CDR3 runs 11 residues. V was shortened by 4 bases and J by 8 bases, with 6 bases between the two germline ends. Germline lookup yields CDR1 LNHNV and CDR2 YYDKDF (reference sequence). CDR3 amino acids: CATSTADEQFF. The CDR3 nucleotides read TGTGCCACCAGCACAGCGGATGAGCAGTTCTTC.

The chain links TRBV6-5 to TRBJ2-1; D remains unclear. CDR1 and CDR2 (germline): MNHEY, SVGAGI. Trimming took 0 bases from V and 5 from J, leaving 8 bases between them. There are 14 residues in the CDR3. The CDR3 DNA reads TGTGCCAGCAGTTACTCGAGATACGACAATGAGCAGTTCTTC. This gives the protein CASSYSRYDNEQFF.

The chain joins TRBV5-4 to TRBJ2-7, with D perhaps assigned TRBD1 or TRBD2 (5 bases each). The germline V and J ends were trimmed by 4 bases and 2 bases, with 10 bases remaining between them. The CDR3 length is 13 residues. Germline CDR1 is SGHNT and CDR2 is YYREEE (reference sequence). This CDR3 is CASSRGWAYEQYF. The CDR3 region has the DNA TGTGCCAGCAGCCGGGGCTGGGCCTACGAGCAGTACTTC.

V usage is TRBV25-1 and J usage is TRBJ2-5; 10 bases are a match to TRBD1. V dropped 0 bases and J dropped 7; count of bases not matched to a gene: 2. In germline, CDR1 is MGHDK, CDR2 SYGVNS. The length of the CDR3 is 14 residues. CDR3 region: CASSEYDRGLTQYF. The CDR3 bases are TGTGCCAGCAGTGAATACGACAGGGGGCTGACCCAGTACTTC. Full variable domain (missing parts from reference TRBV25-1 and TRBJ2-5): EADIYQTPRYLVIGTGKKITLECSQTMGHDKMYWYQQDPGMELHLIHYSYGVNSTEKGDLSSESTVSRIRTEHFPLTLESARPSHTSQYLCASSEYDRGLTQYFGPGTRLLVL.

The rearrangement links TRBV19 to TRBJ1-4; no clear D. In germline, CDR1 is LNHDA, CDR2 SQIVND (reference sequence). Trimming removed 3 bases from V and 8 bases from J, with 19 bases in between. The CDR3 sequence is 16 residues long. The CDR3 loop reads CASSIVAGGPTEKLFF. The CDR3 DNA is TGTGCCAGTAGTATCGTCGCGGGAGGACCCACCGAAAAACTGTTTTTT.

The V call is TRBV5-5, the J call TRBJ2-1; TRBD1 is a possible D gene (5 bases). V was trimmed by 6 bases and J by 3 bases, leaving 16 bases between them. The CDR3 has 15 amino acids. Germline CDR1 reads SGHKS; CDR2 reads YYEKEE (reference sequence). The CDR3 loop is CASTKGAPIYNEQFF. In DNA form, the CDR3 reads TGTGCCAGCACAAAAGGGGCCCCCATCTACAATGAGCAGTTCTTC.

The rearrangement joins TRBV27 to TRBJ1-6; 7 nucleotides align to TRBD1. Per the germline V gene, CDR1 is MNHEY and CDR2 is SMNVEV (reference sequence). V gave up 2 bases and J gave up 9 bases; unmatched junction bases: 7. The CDR3 contains 15 residues. CDR3 in DNA: TGTGCCAGCAGTTTAGAGAAGACAGGGACTTCACCCCTCCACTTT. Translation: CASSLEKTGTSPLHF.

V gene TRBV9 combines with J gene TRBJ2-7, with a tentative D call TRBD2 (6 bases). This CDR3 has 15 amino acids. The V end was cut by 3 bases, the J end by 0 bases, with 13 bases between. In germline, CDR1 is SGDLS, CDR2 YYNGEE. The DNA of the CDR3 is TGTGCCAGCAGCGCCGGCCCGGGAGCCTCCTACGAGCAGTACTTC. Its protein product is CASSAGPGASYEQYF.

The V and J genes are TRBV6-1 and TRBJ1-5, with D hard to call. Germline V lookup: CDR1 MNHNS, CDR2 SASEGT. V was pared by 3 bases and J by 10 bases, with 16 bases between. CDR3 length: 14 amino acids. The CDR3 nucleotides are TGTGCCAGCAGTGAGTTACAGTATCTCAGTCCCCAGCATTTT. It encodes CASSELQYLSPQHF.

The chain combines TRBV7-8 with TRBJ1-5; 7 bases match TRBD1. The CDR3 has 16 residues. CDR1 and CDR2 (germline): SGHVS, FQNEAQ. V gave up 5 bases and J gave up 3 bases; unmatched junction bases: 10. The CDR3: CASSPGTDSINQPQHF. CDR3 DNA: TGTGCCAGCAGCCCAGGGACAGACAGCATCAATCAGCCCCAGCATTTT.

The rearrangement uses TRBV27 and TRBJ2-5; D gene uncertain. The CDR3 contains 13 residues. Trimming removed 2 bases at V and 5 bases at J, with 9 bases between. Germline assignment: CDR1 MNHEY and CDR2 SMNVEV (reference sequence). The CDR3 DNA reads TGTGCCAGCAGTTTAAACGCGATCGAGACCCAGTACTTC. It translates to CASSLNAIETQYF.

The sample holds a few counts of this clone. The chain couples TRBV4-3 to TRBJ2-7, with 7 bases fitting TRBD1. V lost 3 bases, J lost 2 bases, and 7 bases stayed unmatched. The CDR3 is 15 amino acids. Germline V gene sequence: CDR1 LGHNA, CDR2 YSLEER. CDR3 protein: CASSHLQGSPYEQYF. The CDR3 coding sequence is TGCGCCAGCAGCCACCTACAGGGGTCGCCCTACGAGCAGTACTTC.

This chain connects TRBV3-1 (or the pseudogene TRBV3-2) to TRBJ2-2; D gene ambiguous. This CDR3 contains 19 residues. Germline CDR1 reads LGHDT; CDR2 reads YNNKEL (reference sequence). Deletions cut 5 bases from V and 0 bases from J, with 22 bases between. The CDR3 nucleotides are TGTGCCAGCAGCAAGATCCCGGGTTCACGACGGACGAACACCGGGGAGCTGTTTTTT. It specifies CASSKIPGSRRTNTGELFF.

This clone was counted once. Other DNA sequences in this sample translate to the same CDR3. The J gene is TRBJ2-6, the V gene TRBV30, with D hard to call. V lost 3 bases, J lost 2 bases, and 5 bases lay in between. This CDR3 contains 13 residues. Germline-derived CDR1 and CDR2 are GTSNPN and SVGIG (reference sequence). The CDR3 DNA reads as TGTGCCTGGAGGGTTGCTGGGGCCAACGTCCTGACTTTC. Translated: CAWRVAGANVLTF.

This chain joins TRBV5-6 and TRBJ2-7; tentatively, D is TRBD1 or TRBD2 (5 bases each). Trimming removed 4 bases at V and 2 bases at J, with 16 bases between. This CDR3 is 15 amino acids long. The germline V gene encodes CDR1 SGHDT and CDR2 YYEEEE. The DNA for the CDR3 is TGTGCCAGCAGCGTGGGACGGTTCCAAGCCTACGAGCAGTACTTC. Amino acid sequence: CASSVGRFQAYEQYF.

V and J are TRBV7-2 and TRBJ2-1; 7 positions agree with TRBD1. The CDR3 has 15 amino acids. Trimming cost V 3 bases and J 7 bases; bases outside gene matches: 9. CDR1 SGHTA and CDR2 FQGNSA come from the germline V gene. The CDR3 nucleotides read TGTGCCAGCAGCTTCCGGGACAGTCCCTTGAATGAGCAGTTCTTC. The encoded protein is CASSFRDSPLNEQFF. Full variable domain (rest looked up from reference TRBV7-2 and TRBJ2-1): GAGVSQSPSNKVTEKGKDVELRCDPISGHTALYWYRQSLGQGLEFLIYFQGNSAPDKSGLPSDRFSAERTGGSVSTLTIQRTQQEDSAVYLCASSFRDSPLNEQFFGPGTRLTVL.

The rearrangement links TRBV7-8 to TRBJ2-1; 8 bases line up with TRBD2. The V gene end was trimmed by 3 bases and the J gene end by 1 base; junction bases not matched to a gene: 2. From germline, CDR1 is SGHVS and CDR2 FQNEAQ. The CDR3 is made up of 15 amino acids. The CDR3 sequence: CASSFGGGSYNEQFF. CDR3 nucleotide sequence: TGTGCCAGCAGCTTCGGGGGGGGATCCTACAATGAGCAGTTCTTC.

The J gene is TRBJ2-5, the V gene TRBV5-4, with 7 bases identical to TRBD1. The junction had 4 bases not matched to a gene; V was cut back by 0 bases and J by 2 bases. CDR3 length equals 15 residues. Germline CDR1 and CDR2: SGHNT and YYREEE (reference sequence). CDR3 bases: TGTGCCAGCAGCTTGGGAGGACAGGCACAAGAGACCCAGTACTTC. It translates to CASSLGGQAQETQYF.

V usage is TRBV5-4 and J usage is TRBJ2-3; TRBD2 aligns across 9 bases. CDR3 length: 16 amino acids. V was pared by 2 bases and J by 1 base, with 5 bases of the junction left unmatched. From germline, CDR1 is SGHNT and CDR2 YYREEE (reference sequence). This chain's CDR3 is CASSFSASGGTDTQYF. CDR3 in DNA: TGTGCCAGCAGCTTCTCGGCTAGCGGGGGCACAGATACGCAGTATTTT.

The CDR3 region is CASSVGQGVEAFF. The DNA for the CDR3 is TGTGCCAGCAGCGTAGGACAGGGCGTTGAAGCTTTCTTT. The chain couples TRBV7-2 to TRBJ1-1; 8 nucleotides match TRBD1. The V gene's germline CDR1 is SGHTA and CDR2 FQGNSA. This CDR3 is built from 13 residues. V shed 5 bases and J 7 bases; nucleotides not matched to a gene: 6.

J is TRBJ1-2 and V is TRBV4-3; unclear D gene. Trimming stripped 3 bases from V and 0 bases from J, with 11 bases between. The CDR3 has 15 residues. Germline values: CDR1 LGHNA, CDR2 YSLEER. The CDR3 protein is CASSQGSLANYGYTF. The DNA for the CDR3 is TGCGCCAGCAGCCAGGGGAGCTTAGCTAACTATGGCTACACCTTC.